This T cell receptor beta chain was profiled in a study of T cells in Graves' hyperthyroidism and ophthalmopathy. Study-wide results and caveats: Most expanded thyroid clonotypes above 0.001 also appeared in blood.

RNA transcripts yielded amplified TCR beta CDR3 regions. The HTBI set primed first-round TCR CDR3 RT-PCR. TCRdb re-called the multiplex PCR reads with MiXCR, one entry per CDR3 protein. The sample carries about 510,000 distinct CDR3 sequences, 46% recorded once. This clonotype was picked up a small number of times. The target antigen is unknown. The sequence came from an adult woman with Graves' disease, either hyperthyroidism or ophthalmopathy (not recorded which). The sequenced material came from peripheral blood or thyroid tissue (not recorded which).

CDR3 coding DNA: TGTGCCAGCAGGTGGGGCGACTACGAGCAGTACTTC. Translating it yields CASRWGDYEQYF. The genes are TRBV25-1 and TRBJ2-7; TRBD1 is a possible D gene (5 bases). The CDR3 is made up of 12 amino acids. V was shortened by 6 bases and J by 3 bases, with 9 bases between the two germline ends. Germline V CDR1 and CDR2: MGHDK, SYGVNS.